One sample yielded the 10 T cell receptor beta chains listed below, sequenced in a study of blood T cell repertoires in COVID-19 (TCRdb year 2020). The library was produced with the immunoSEQ multiplex PCR assay. TCRdb stores this immuneACCESS table with in-frame sequences only. Part of the clones is absent; in the studies checked, under half of the shortfall reflects unresolved V genes, and no reason is known for the rest. This sample lists 96,000 or so clones; 80% to 90% were detected once. The biggest ten clones account for 4% to 5% of the sample. The sequenced sample consisted of peripheral blood. These receptors were obtained from a human donor with COVID-19, enrolled during active disease. The donor label of this sample is uncertain.

The chain recombines TRBV11-2 with TRBJ1-1; TRBD1 might be the D (6 bases). Germline CDR1 and CDR2: SGHAT and FQNNGV. V was trimmed by 3 bases and J by 6 bases, leaving 23 bases between them. The CDR3 consists of 17 residues. CDR3 loop: CASSFSPVGGPNAEAFF. The DNA for the CDR3 is TGTGCCAGCAGCTTTTCCCCAGTGGGGGGGCCTAACGCTGAAGCTTTCTTT.

The J gene is TRBJ1-4, the V gene TRBV29-1; possibly TRBD1 for D (5 bases). CDR1 and CDR2 from the germline V gene are SQVTM and ANQGSEA. The CDR3 has 14 amino acids. Trimming cost V 1 base and J 5 bases, with 11 bases left between them. This chain's CDR3 is CSVEVAGINEKLFF. For the CDR3, the DNA is TGCAGCGTTGAAGTGGCAGGGATAAATGAAAAACTGTTTTTT.

The CDR3 DNA is TGTGCCAGCAGCAAAGCGGAGGCACCCCACATGAACACTGAAGCTTTCTTT. Its protein product is CASSKAEAPHMNTEAFF. V and J are TRBV21-1 and TRBJ1-1. TRBV21-1 is a pseudogene segment. This CDR3 comprises 17 residues.

This clone was counted a single time. The chain uses TRBV7-3 and TRBJ1-1; 8 bases are shared with TRBD1. Germline V gives CDR1 SGHTA, CDR2 FQGTGA. V lost 3 bases, J lost 3 bases, and 9 bases stayed unmatched. The length of the CDR3 is 16 residues. The CDR3 loop is CASSLGWTGRYTEAFF. The CDR3 region has the DNA TGTGCCAGCAGCTTGGGGTGGACAGGGAGGTACACTGAAGCTTTCTTT.

This chain connects TRBV2 to TRBJ2-5; maybe TRBD2 (7 bases). This CDR3 region has 14 residues. Germline V gene lookup returns CDR1 SNHLY and CDR2 FYNNEI. With 4 bases removed from V and 4 bases from J, the gap between germline ends came to 13 bases. The CDR3 DNA reads TGTGCCAGCAGTGCTCGTAGGGGGGGAGAGACCCAGTACTTC. This sequence encodes CASSARRGGETQYF.

The J gene is TRBJ1-5, the V gene TRBV27, with 9 positions matching TRBD1. The V gene end was trimmed by 7 bases and the J gene end by 8 bases; junction bases not matched to a gene: 3. This CDR3 is 12 amino acids long. CDR1 is MNHEY, CDR2 SMNVEV, per germline (reference sequence). The CDR3 here is CASKTGGKPQHF. The CDR3 DNA reads TGTGCCAGCAAAACAGGGGGCAAGCCCCAGCATTTT.

The V call is TRBV5-1, the J call TRBJ1-1; 7 nucleotides align to TRBD1. The germline gives CDR1 SGHRS, CDR2 YFSETQ. V shed 4 bases, J shed 1 base, and the junction held 7 bases outside the gene matches. The CDR3 runs 15 residues. The CDR3 DNA is TGCGCCAGCAGCCAAAACAGGGGCAGGAACACTGAAGCTTTCTTT. Encoded protein: CASSQNRGRNTEAFF.

V gene TRBV27 combines with J gene TRBJ2-1, with TRBD1 as a possible D gene (6 bases). Deletions cut 3 bases from V and 5 bases from J, with 23 bases between. The CDR3 sequence is 18 residues long. Germline values: CDR1 MNHEY, CDR2 SMNVEV (reference sequence). In DNA form, the CDR3 reads TGTGCCAGCAGTTTTGGTACGGTCGGGCTGGGGGCCCACAATGAGCAGTTCTTC. It codes for CASSFGTVGLGAHNEQFF.

This chain connects TRBV6-6 to TRBJ1-3; 8 nucleotides line up with TRBD1. V lost 5 bases, J lost 0 bases, and 3 bases stayed unmatched. The CDR3 has 15 residues. Germline values: CDR1 MNHNY, CDR2 SVGAGI (reference sequence). The DNA for the CDR3 is TGTGCCAGCAGTACCAGGGGGCCCTCTGGAAACACCATATATTTT. Residues: CASSTRGPSGNTIYF.

V and J are TRBV27 and TRBJ2-7; 10 nucleotides agree with TRBD2. Germline-derived CDR1 and CDR2 are MNHEY and SMNVEV (reference sequence). V dropped 2 bases and J dropped 5; count of bases not matched to a gene: 15. The CDR3 has 18 residues. CDR3 region: CASSLNTPGLAFSDEQYF. DNA of the CDR3: TGTGCCAGCAGTTTAAACACCCCGGGACTAGCGTTTTCTGACGAGCAGTACTTC.